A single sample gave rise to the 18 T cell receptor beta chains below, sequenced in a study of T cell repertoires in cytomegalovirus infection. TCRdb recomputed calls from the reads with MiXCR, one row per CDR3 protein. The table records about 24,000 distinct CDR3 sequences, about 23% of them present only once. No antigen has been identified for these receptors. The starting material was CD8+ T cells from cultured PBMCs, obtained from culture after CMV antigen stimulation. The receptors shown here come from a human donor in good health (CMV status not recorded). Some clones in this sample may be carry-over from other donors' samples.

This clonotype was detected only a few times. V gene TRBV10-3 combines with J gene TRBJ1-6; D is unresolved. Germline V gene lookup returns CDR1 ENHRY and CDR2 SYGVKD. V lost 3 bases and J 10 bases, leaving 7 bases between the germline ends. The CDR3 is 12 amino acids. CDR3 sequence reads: CAISDLQSPLHF. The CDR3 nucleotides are TGTGCCATCAGTGACCTTCAATCACCCCTCCACTTT.

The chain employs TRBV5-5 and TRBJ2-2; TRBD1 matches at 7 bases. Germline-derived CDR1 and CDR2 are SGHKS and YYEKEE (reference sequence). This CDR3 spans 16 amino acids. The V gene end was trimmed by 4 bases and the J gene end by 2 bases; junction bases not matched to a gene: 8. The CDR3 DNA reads TGTGCCAGCAGCCAGGGGACAGTCTTAAACACCGGGGAGCTGTTTTTT. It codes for CASSQGTVLNTGELFF.

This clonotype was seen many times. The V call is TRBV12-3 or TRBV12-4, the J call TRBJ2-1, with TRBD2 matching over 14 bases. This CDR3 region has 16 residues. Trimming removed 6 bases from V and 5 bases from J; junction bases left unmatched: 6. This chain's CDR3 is CASRSGLAGGNNEQFF. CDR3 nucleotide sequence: TGTGCCAGCAGATCCGGACTAGCGGGGGGCAACAATGAGCAGTTCTTC.

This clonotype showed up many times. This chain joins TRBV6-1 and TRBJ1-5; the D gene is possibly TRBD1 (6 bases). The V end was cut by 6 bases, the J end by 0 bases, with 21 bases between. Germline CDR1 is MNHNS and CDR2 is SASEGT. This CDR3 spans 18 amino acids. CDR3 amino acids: CASRGQPFRSFSNQPQHF. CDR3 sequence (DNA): TGTGCCAGCAGAGGACAGCCTTTTAGATCCTTTAGCAATCAGCCCCAGCATTTT.

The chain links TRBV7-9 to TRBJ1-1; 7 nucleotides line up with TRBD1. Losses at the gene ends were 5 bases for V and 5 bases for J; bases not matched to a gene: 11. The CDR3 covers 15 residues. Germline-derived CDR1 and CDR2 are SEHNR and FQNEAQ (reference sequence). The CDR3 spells CASSPTDRKWTEAFF. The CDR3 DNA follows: TGTGCCAGCAGCCCAACGGACAGGAAGTGGACTGAAGCTTTCTTT.

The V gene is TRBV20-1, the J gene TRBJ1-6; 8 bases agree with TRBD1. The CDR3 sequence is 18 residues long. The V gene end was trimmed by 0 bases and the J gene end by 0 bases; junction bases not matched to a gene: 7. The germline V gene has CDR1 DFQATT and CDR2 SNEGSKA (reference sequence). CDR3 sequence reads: CSARDSGQGVSYNSPLHF. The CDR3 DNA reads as TGCAGTGCTAGAGATTCCGGACAGGGTGTCTCCTATAATTCACCCCTCCACTTT.

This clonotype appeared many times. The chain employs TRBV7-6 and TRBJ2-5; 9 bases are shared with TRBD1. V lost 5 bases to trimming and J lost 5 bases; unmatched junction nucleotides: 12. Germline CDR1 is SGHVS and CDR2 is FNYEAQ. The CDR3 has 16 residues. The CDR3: CASSEAGTGQKETQYF. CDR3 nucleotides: TGTGCCAGCAGCGAAGCCGGGACAGGGCAGAAGGAGACCCAGTACTTC.

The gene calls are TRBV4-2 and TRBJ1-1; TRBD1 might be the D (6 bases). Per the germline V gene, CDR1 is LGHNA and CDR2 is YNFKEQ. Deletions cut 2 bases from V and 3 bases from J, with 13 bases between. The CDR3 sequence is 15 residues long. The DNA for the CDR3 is TGTGCCAGCAGCCAATCGACAGGTTCGGACACTGAAGCTTTCTTT. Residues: CASSQSTGSDTEAFF.

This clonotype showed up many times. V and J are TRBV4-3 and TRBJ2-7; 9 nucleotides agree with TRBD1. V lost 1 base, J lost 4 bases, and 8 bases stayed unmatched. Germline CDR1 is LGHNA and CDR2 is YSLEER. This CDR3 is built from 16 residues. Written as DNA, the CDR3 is TGCGCCAGCAGCCAAGGATCGGGACAGGGAGCATACGAGCAGTACTTC. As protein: CASSQGSGQGAYEQYF.

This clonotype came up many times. CDR3 residues: CASRGRGYSYEQYF. The CDR3 DNA follows: TGTGCCAGCAGGGGAAGGGGGTACTCCTACGAGCAGTACTTC. The chain combines TRBV2 with TRBJ2-7; maybe TRBD1 (6 bases). Trimming removed 6 bases from V and 0 bases from J, with 12 bases in between. Germline V gene sequence: CDR1 SNHLY, CDR2 FYNNEI. CDR3 size: 14 residues.

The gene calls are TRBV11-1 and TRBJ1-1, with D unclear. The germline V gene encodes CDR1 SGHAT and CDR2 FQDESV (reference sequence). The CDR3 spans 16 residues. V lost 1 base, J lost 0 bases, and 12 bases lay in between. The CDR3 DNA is TGTGCCAGCAGCTTAGTACAGATCAGCATGAACACTGAAGCTTTCTTT. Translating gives CASSLVQISMNTEAFF.

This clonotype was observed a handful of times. The CDR3: CASSPGSMNTEAFF. The CDR3 DNA follows: TGTGCCAGCTCACCGGGGTCCATGAACACTGAAGCTTTCTTT. The rearrangement uses TRBV18 and TRBJ1-1, with D unclear. The germline gives CDR1 KGHSH, CDR2 LQKENI. This CDR3 contains 14 residues. Between the trimmed V and J ends, which lost 3 bases and 0 bases, there was a span of 8 bases.

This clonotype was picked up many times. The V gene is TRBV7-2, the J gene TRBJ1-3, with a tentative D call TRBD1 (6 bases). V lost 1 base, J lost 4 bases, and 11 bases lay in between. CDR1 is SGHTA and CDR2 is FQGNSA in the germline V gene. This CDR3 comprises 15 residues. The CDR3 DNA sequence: TGTGCCAGCAGCTTAGGGGGGGGCGCCGGAAACACCATATATTTT. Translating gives CASSLGGGAGNTIYF.

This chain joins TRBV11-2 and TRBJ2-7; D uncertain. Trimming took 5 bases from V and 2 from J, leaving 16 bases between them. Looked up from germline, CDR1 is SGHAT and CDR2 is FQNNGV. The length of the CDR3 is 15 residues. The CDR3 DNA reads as TGTGCCAGCAGCCCCCGCGGCAGGATTACCTACGAGCAGTACTTC. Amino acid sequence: CASSPRGRITYEQYF.

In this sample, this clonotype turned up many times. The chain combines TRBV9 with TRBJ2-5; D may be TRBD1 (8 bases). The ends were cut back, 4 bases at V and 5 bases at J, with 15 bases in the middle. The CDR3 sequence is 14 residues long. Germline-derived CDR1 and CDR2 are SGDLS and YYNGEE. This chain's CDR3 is CASSPTGGAETQYF. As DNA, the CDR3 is TGTGCCAGCAGCCCCACAGGGGGGGCGGAGACCCAGTACTTC.

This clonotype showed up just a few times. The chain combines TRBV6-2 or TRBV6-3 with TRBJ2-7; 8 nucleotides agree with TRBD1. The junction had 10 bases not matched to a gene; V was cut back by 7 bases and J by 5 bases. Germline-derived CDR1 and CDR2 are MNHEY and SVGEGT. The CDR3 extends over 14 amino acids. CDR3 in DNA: TGTGCCAGCACCTCGAGGACAGGGTACAACGAGCAGTACTTC. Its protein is CASTSRTGYNEQYF.

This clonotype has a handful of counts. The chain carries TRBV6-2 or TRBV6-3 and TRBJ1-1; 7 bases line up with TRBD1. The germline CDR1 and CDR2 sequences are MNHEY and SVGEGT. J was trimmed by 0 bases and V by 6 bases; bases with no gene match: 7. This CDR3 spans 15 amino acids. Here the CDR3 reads CASRSTGQLNTEAFF. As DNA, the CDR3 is TGTGCCAGCAGGTCGACGGGACAGCTGAACACTGAAGCTTTCTTT.

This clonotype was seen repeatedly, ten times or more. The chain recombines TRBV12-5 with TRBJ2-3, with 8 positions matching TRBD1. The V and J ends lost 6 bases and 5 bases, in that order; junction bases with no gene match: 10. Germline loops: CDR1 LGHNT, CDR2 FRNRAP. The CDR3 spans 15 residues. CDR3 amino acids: CASGKGQGSGDTQYF. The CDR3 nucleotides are TGTGCTAGTGGAAAAGGACAGGGAAGCGGAGATACGCAGTATTTT.